These 5 T cell receptor beta chains share one sample of origin, sequenced in a study of OX40 agonist ivuxolimab in advanced cancers. Clones were sequenced by immunoSEQ multiplex PCR, and TCRdb holds only the in-frame ones, with some missing. This table holds tens of thousands of clones, roughly 80% found once. The material was CD4+ or CD8+ T cells sorted from blood, obtained in a trial of the OX40 agonist ivuxolimab. Every receptor here comes from an adult with an advanced solid tumor such as melanoma, head and neck, liver or kidney cancer.

The chain has TRBV10-3 and TRBJ1-6; D not resolved. The CDR3 runs to 15 residues. Trimming removed 0 bases at V and 13 bases at J, with 16 bases between. Germline CDR1 and CDR2: ENHRY and SYGVKD. The DNA for the CDR3 is TGTGCCATCAGTGAGTCGGTGGCGCTAGAATTCCCCCTCCACTTT. Protein: CAISESVALEFPLHF.

V and J are TRBV5-1 and TRBJ1-2; the match to TRBD1 covers 8 bases. Germline V gives CDR1 SGHRS, CDR2 YFSETQ. V shed 1 base and J 13 bases; nucleotides not matched to a gene: 9. There are 13 residues in the CDR3. The CDR3 coding sequence is TGCGCCAGCAGCTTGCAGGGGGCTGGGTTCTGCACCTTC. This codes for CASSLQGAGFCTF.

The CDR3 DNA follows: TGCGCCAGCAGCCACGGGTCTCGATTCAGGGACCCTAATGAAAAACTGTTTTTT. Translation: CASSHGSRFRDPNEKLFF. The chain combines TRBV4-1 with TRBJ1-4, with D possibly matching TRBD1 (5 bases). Germline CDR1 MGHRA, CDR2 YSYEKL. Trimming removed 3 bases from V and 3 bases from J, with 20 bases in between. The length of the CDR3 is 18 residues.

The chain combines TRBV7-7 with TRBJ2-5; 12 nucleotides line up with TRBD2. V dropped 5 bases and J dropped 2; count of bases not matched to a gene: 3. This CDR3 comprises 15 residues. Germline values: CDR1 SSHAT, CDR2 FNYEAQ (reference sequence). CDR3 coding DNA: TGTGCCAGCAGCCCCCTAGCGGGGGGGCAAGAGACCCAGTACTTC. Its protein is CASSPLAGGQETQYF.

This chain uses TRBV6-5 with TRBJ1-1; a weak D match, TRBD1 (6 bases). This CDR3 spans 13 amino acids. Germline CDR1 is MNHEY and CDR2 is SVGAGI. Trimming removed 5 bases from V and 1 base from J, with 8 bases in between. The CDR3 here is CASSIQGNTEAFF. DNA of the CDR3: TGTGCCAGCAGTATACAGGGGAACACTGAAGCTTTCTTT.